These T cell receptor beta chains were read from a single sample in a study of early stage breast cancer tumors. Generated by immunoSEQ multiplex PCR, the TCRdb table keeps only in-frame clones and is missing some. The table has tens of thousands of clones, around 50% seen once; the top ten hold 8.5%. The source material was breast tumor tissue. These receptors were taken from a person between 50 and 60 years old with breast cancer. CDR3s include the opening cysteine and the closing phenylalanine or tryptophan. A D gene is named only where the DNA matches it firmly. Only part of the rows carry a size: once, few, many, or a class if the clone is expanded.

DNA: TGTGCCAGCAGTTTAATTTTGGGATATGGCTACACCTTC
CDR3: CASSLILGYGYTF
size: NA
length: 13
J: TRBJ1-2
D: NA
V: TRBV28

DNA: TGTGCCAGCAGTGGACAGCAGACCGGAAACACCATATATTTT
CDR3: CASSGQQTGNTIYF
size: NA
length: 14
J: TRBJ1-3
D: NA
V: TRBV6-1

DNA: TGTGCCAGCTCAAGCTCTAGCGGGAGGAACACCGGGGAGCTGTTTTTT
CDR3: CASSSSSGRNTGELFF
size: NA
length: 16
J: TRBJ2-2
D: TRBD2
V: TRBV18

DNA: TGTGCCAGCAGCTTCGGGACAGGGGGCACGAAGACCCAGTACTTC
CDR3: CASSFGTGGTKTQYF
size: NA
length: 15
J: TRBJ2-5
D: TRBD1
V: TRBV11-2

DNA: TGTGCCACCAGCAGAGATCAACCAGGACCCCATTCTACTTACGAGCAGTACTTC
CDR3: CATSRDQPGPHSTYEQYF
size: few
length: 18
J: TRBJ2-7
D: NA
V: TRBV15

DNA: TGTGCCAGCTCACCGTTACAGGGACCCAATGAAAAACTGTTTTTT
CDR3: CASSPLQGPNEKLFF
size: NA
length: 15
J: TRBJ1-4
D: NA
V: TRBV18

DNA: TGTGCCAGCAGCTTGGGTGGGAACACTGAAGCTTTCTTT
CDR3: CASSLGGNTEAFF
size: NA
length: 13
J: TRBJ1-1
D: NA
V: TRBV11-3

DNA: TGTGCCAGCAGCGTAGGCGGCAGACTTAGCAATGAGCAGTTCTTC
CDR3: CASSVGGRLSNEQFF
size: few
length: 15
J: TRBJ2-1
D: NA
V: TRBV9

DNA: TGTGCCAGCACTCCAGGGGGCTGGTCCTACGAGCAGTACTTC
CDR3: CASTPGGWSYEQYF
size: NA
length: 14
J: TRBJ2-7
D: TRBD1
V: TRBV7-8

DNA: TGTGCCAGCAAGTGGGGGTGGGATCAGCCCCAGCATTTT
CDR3: CASKWGWDQPQHF
size: once
length: 13
J: TRBJ1-5
D: NA
V: TRBV6-1

DNA: TGTGCCAGCAGCTTAGTGAGGACTAGCGGGAGGGCCACCCAGACCCAGTACTTC
CDR3: CASSLVRTSGRATQTQYF
size: few
length: 18
J: TRBJ2-5
D: TRBD2
V: TRBV7-6

DNA: TGTGCCAGCAGCTCGGGACTAGGCAGGGGGCAGTTCTTC
CDR3: CASSSGLGRGQFF
size: NA
length: 13
J: TRBJ2-1
D: TRBD2
V: TRBV5-6

DNA: TGTGCCAGTCGGGACAGCTCCTTATATGGCTACACCTTC
CDR3: CASRDSSLYGYTF
size: NA
length: 13
J: TRBJ1-2
D: TRBD1
V: TRBV6-6

DNA: TGTGCCAGCAGCATACAGGGGAAAGGGAATGAGCAGTTCTTC
CDR3: CASSIQGKGNEQFF
size: medium-sized
length: 14
J: TRBJ2-1
D: TRBD1
V: TRBV7-2

DNA: TGTGCCTGGAGTCAAAATGGGATCAACACCATATATTTT
CDR3: CAWSQNGINTIYF
size: medium-sized
length: 13
J: TRBJ1-3
D: NA
V: TRBV30

DNA: TGTGCCAGCAGCCAAGAGGGGGGACTCGTCACAGATACGCAGTATTTT
CDR3: CASSQEGGLVTDTQYF
size: NA
length: 16
J: TRBJ2-3
D: NA
V: TRBV4-2

DNA: TGTGCCACTCAAGCGGGGAACTCCTACGAGCAGTACTTC
CDR3: CATQAGNSYEQYF
size: NA
length: 13
J: TRBJ2-7
D: TRBD2
V: TRBV19

DNA: TGCGCCAGCAGCCCTTTTTCCCCCTCCCATAGCACAGATACGCAGTATTTT
CDR3: CASSPFSPSHSTDTQYF
size: NA
length: 17
J: TRBJ2-3
D: NA
V: TRBV4-1

DNA: TGTGCCAGTAGTTATTCAGGGACGGACACCGGGGAGCTGTTTTTT
CDR3: CASSYSGTDTGELFF
size: few
length: 15
J: TRBJ2-2
D: NA
V: TRBV19

DNA: TGTGCCAGCAGTTGGACCTTTAGCAATCAGCCCCAGCATTTT
CDR3: CASSWTFSNQPQHF
size: NA
length: 14
J: TRBJ1-5
D: NA
V: TRBV5-5

DNA: TGTGCCAGCAGCTACCGGGACAGTGAAGCTTTCTTT
CDR3: CASSYRDSEAFF
size: NA
length: 12
J: TRBJ1-1
D: TRBD1
V: TRBV13

DNA: TGTGCCAGCTCCCGCGGACTAGCGGGTATTAACAATGAGCAGTTCTTC
CDR3: CASSRGLAGINNEQFF
size: few
length: 16
J: TRBJ2-1
D: TRBD2
V: TRBV18

DNA: TGTGCCAGCAGCCGTACTAGCGGAGCTGTGGATACGCAGTATTTT
CDR3: CASSRTSGAVDTQYF
size: NA
length: 15
J: TRBJ2-3
D: TRBD2
V: TRBV11-1

DNA: TGCAGTGCTCAGGGGAGCTATGGCTACACCTTC
CDR3: CSAQGSYGYTF
size: NA
length: 11
J: TRBJ1-2
D: NA
V: TRBV20-1

DNA: TGCGCCAGCAGTATAACAGCTAGCACAGATACGCAGTATTTT
CDR3: CASSITASTDTQYF
size: NA
length: 14
J: TRBJ2-3
D: NA
V: TRBV10-2

DNA: TGCGCCAGCAGCCAAGAAGGACAGCCCACAGATACGCAGTATTTT
CDR3: CASSQEGQPTDTQYF
size: NA
length: 15
J: TRBJ2-3
D: NA
V: TRBV4-1

DNA: TGTGCCAGCAGCAAAGCCACGAGAAATAGGGCCTGCGAGCAGTACTTC
CDR3: CASSKATRNRACEQYF
size: few
length: 16
J: TRBJ2-7
D: NA
V: TRBV21-1

DNA: TGTGCCAGCAGCGCCGGAGAACTGTCCCTGAACACTGAAGCTTTCTTT
CDR3: CASSAGELSLNTEAFF
size: NA
length: 16
J: TRBJ1-1
D: NA
V: TRBV4-2